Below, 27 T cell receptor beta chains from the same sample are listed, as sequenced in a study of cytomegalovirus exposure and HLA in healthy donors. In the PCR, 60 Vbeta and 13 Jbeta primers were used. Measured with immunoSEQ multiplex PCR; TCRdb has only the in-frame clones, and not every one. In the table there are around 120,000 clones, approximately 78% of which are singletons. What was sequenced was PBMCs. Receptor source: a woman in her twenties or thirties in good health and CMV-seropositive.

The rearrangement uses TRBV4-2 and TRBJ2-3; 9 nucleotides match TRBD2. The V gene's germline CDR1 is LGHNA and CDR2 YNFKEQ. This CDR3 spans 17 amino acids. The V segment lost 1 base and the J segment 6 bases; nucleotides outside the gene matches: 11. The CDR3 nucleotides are TGTGCCAGCAGCCAAGTCCGGGCGGGGGGGCTGATGGATACGCAGTATTTT. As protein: CASSQVRAGGLMDTQYF.

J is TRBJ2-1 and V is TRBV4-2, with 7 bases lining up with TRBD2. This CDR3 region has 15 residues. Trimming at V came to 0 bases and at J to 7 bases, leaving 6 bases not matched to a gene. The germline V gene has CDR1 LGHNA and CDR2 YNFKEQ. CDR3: CASSQEGLVPNEQFF. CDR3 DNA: TGTGCCAGCAGCCAAGAAGGACTAGTCCCGAATGAGCAGTTCTTC.

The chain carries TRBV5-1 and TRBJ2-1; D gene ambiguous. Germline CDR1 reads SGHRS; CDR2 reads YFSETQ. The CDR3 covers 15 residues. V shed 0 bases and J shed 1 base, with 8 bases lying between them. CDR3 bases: TGCGCCAGCAGCTTGGGGCTAGTATCCTACAATGAGCAGTTCTTC. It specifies CASSLGLVSYNEQFF.

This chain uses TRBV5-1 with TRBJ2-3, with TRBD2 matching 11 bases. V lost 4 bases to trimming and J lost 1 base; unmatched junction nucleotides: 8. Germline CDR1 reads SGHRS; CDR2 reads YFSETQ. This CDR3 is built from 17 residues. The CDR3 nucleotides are TGCGCCAGCAGCAACTCCCCGACTAGCGGGGGCACAGATACGCAGTATTTT. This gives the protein CASSNSPTSGGTDTQYF.

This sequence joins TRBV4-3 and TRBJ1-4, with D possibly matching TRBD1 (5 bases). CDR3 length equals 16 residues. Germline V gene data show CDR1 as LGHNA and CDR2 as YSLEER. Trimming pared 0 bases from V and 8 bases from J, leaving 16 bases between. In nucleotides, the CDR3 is TGCGCCAGCAGCCAAGAAAGAACCGCCGGGGGGGAAAAACTGTTTTTT. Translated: CASSQERTAGGEKLFF.

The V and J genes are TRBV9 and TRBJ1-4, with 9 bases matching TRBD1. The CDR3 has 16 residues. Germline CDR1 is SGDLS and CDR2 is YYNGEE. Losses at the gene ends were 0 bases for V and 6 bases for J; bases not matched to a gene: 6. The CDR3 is CASSVAPGQGDEKLFF. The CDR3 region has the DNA TGTGCCAGCAGCGTAGCACCGGGACAGGGTGATGAAAAACTGTTTTTT. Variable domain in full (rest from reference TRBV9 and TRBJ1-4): DSGVTQTPKHLITATGQRVTLRCSPRSGDLSVYWYQQSLDQGLQFLIQYYNGEERAKGNILERFSAQQFPDLHSELNLSSLELGDSALYFCASSVAPGQGDEKLFFGSGTQLSVL.

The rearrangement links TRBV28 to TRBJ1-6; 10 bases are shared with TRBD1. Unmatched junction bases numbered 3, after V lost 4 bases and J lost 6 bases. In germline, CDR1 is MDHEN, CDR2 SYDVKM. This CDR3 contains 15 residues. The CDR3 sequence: CASSWDRGFNSPLHF. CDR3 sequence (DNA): TGTGCCAGCAGTTGGGACAGGGGATTTAATTCACCCCTCCACTTT.

CDR3 nucleotides: TGTGCCAGCAGCTTGGTTGCGACAGAGAACTATGGCTACACCTTC. Protein product: CASSLVATENYGYTF. J is TRBJ1-2 and V is TRBV5-5, with D possibly TRBD1 on 5 matching bases. The V gene's germline CDR1 is SGHKS and CDR2 YYEKEE (reference sequence). The CDR3 consists of 15 residues. V lost 0 bases to trimming and J lost 2 bases, with 11 bases between them.

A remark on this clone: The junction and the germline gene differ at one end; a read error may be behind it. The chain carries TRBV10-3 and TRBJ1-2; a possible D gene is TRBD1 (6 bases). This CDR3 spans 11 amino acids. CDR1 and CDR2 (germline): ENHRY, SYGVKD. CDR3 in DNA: TGTGCCACGACAGGCCTCGGTGGCCACACCTTC. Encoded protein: CATTGLGGHTF.

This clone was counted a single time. The CDR3 loop is CASSVWDTLTDTQYF. In DNA form, the CDR3 reads TGTGCCAGCAGCGTATGGGACACCCTCACAGATACGCAGTATTTT. This chain uses TRBV9 with TRBJ2-3; tentatively, D is TRBD1 (6 bases). Looked up from germline, CDR1 is SGDLS and CDR2 is YYNGEE. V shed 1 base and J shed 2 bases, with 11 bases lying between them. The CDR3 consists of 15 residues. The variable domain in full, completed from reference TRBV9 and TRBJ2-3, reads DSGVTQTPKHLITATGQRVTLRCSPRSGDLSVYWYQQSLDQGLQFLIQYYNGEERAKGNILERFSAQQFPDLHSELNLSSLELGDSALYFCASSVWDTLTDTQYFGPGTRLTVL.

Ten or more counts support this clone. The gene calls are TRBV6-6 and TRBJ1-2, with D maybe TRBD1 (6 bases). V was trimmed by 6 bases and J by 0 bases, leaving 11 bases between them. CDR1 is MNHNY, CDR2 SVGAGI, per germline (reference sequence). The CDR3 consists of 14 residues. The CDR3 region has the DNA TGTGCCAGCAGCCGGACAGCCTCTAACTATGGCTACACCTTC. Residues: CASSRTASNYGYTF.

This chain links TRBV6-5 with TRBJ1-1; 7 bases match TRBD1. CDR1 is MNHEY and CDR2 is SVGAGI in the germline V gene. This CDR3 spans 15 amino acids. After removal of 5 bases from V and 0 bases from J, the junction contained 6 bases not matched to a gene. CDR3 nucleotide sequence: TGTGCCAGCAGTAGGGGGGACAGCCTGAACACTGAAGCTTTCTTT. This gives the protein CASSRGDSLNTEAFF.

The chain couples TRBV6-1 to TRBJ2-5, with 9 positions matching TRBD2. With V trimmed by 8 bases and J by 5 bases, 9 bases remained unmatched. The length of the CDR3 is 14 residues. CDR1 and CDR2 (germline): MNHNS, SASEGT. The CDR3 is CASSRRGGWETQYF. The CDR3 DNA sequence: TGTGCCAGCTCGAGGCGGGGGGGCTGGGAGACCCAGTACTTC.

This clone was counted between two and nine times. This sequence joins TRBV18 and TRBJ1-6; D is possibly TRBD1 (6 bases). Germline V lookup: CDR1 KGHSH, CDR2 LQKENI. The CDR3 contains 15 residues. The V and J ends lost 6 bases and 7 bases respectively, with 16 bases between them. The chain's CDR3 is CASSTTGLLNSPLHF. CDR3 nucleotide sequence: TGTGCCAGCTCCACGACAGGACTGTTGAATTCACCCCTCCACTTT.

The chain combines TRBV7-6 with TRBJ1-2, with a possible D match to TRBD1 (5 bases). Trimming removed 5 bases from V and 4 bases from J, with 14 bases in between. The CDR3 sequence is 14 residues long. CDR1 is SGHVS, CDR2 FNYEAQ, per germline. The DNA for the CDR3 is TGTGCCAGCAGCCCCTTTGGAGGGGTCTATGGCTACACCTTC. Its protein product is CASSPFGGVYGYTF.

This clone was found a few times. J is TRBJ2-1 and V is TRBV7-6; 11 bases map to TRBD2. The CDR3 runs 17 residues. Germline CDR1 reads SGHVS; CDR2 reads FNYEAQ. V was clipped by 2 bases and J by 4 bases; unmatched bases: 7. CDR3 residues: CASSLSLGLAEYNEQFF. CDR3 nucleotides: TGTGCCAGCAGCTTATCGCTGGGACTAGCGGAATACAATGAGCAGTTCTTC.

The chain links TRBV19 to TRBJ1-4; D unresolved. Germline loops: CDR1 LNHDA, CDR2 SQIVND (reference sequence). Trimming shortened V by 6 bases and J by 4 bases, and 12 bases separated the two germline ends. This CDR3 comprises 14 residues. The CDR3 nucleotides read TGTGCCAGTAGCTTCTTTGGCAGTAATGAAAAACTGTTTTTT. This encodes CASSFFGSNEKLFF.

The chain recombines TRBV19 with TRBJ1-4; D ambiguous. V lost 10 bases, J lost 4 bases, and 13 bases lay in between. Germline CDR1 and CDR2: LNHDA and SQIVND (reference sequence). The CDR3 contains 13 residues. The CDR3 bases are TGTGCCACCGCGGGCAGGCATAATGAAAAACTGTTTTTT. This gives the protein CATAGRHNEKLFF.

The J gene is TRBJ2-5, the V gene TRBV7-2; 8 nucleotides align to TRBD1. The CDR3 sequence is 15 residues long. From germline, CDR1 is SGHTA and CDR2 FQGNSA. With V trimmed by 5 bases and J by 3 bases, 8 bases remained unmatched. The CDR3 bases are TGTGCCAGCAGCAAACGGACAGGGACGGAAGAGACCCAGTACTTC. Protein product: CASSKRTGTEETQYF.

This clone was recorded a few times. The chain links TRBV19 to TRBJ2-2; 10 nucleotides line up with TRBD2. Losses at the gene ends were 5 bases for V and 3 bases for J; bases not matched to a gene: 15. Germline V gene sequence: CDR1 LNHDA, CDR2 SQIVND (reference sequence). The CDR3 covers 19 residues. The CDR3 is CASSQAGLAFSRDTGELFF. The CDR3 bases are TGTGCCAGTAGTCAAGCGGGACTAGCGTTCTCCAGGGACACCGGGGAGCTGTTTTTT.

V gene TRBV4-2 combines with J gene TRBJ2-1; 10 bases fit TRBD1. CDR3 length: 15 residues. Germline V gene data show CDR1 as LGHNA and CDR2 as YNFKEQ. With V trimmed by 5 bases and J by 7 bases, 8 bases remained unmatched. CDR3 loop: CASSVQDRGQNEQFF. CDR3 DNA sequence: TGTGCCAGCAGCGTCCAAGACAGGGGGCAGAATGAGCAGTTCTTC.

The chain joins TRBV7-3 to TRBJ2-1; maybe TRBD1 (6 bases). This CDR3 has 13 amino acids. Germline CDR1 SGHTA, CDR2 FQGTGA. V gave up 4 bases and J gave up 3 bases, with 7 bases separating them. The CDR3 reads CASSSDSYNEQFF. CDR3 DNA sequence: TGTGCCAGCAGCTCGGACAGCTACAATGAGCAGTTCTTC.

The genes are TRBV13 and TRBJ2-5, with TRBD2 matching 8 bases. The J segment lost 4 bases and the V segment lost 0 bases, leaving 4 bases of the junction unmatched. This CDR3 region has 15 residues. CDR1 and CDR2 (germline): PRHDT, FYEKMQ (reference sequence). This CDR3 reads CASSLGGGVGETQYF. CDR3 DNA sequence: TGTGCCAGCAGCTTAGGCGGGGGGGTCGGAGAGACCCAGTACTTC.

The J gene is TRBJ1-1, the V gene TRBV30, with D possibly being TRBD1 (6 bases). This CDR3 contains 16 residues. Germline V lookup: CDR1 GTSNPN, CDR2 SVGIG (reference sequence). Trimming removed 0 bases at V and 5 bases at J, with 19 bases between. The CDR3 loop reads CAWSVPRQATRTEAFF. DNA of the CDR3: TGTGCCTGGAGTGTACCCCGACAGGCTACCCGGACTGAAGCTTTCTTT.

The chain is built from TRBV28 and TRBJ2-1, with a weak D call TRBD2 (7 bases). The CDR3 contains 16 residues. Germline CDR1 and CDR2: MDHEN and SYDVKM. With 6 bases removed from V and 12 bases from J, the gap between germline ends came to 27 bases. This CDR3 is CASRGGASPQLGVQFF. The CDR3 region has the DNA TGTGCCAGCAGGGGGGGGGCTAGCCCCCAGTTGGGGGTGCAGTTCTTC.

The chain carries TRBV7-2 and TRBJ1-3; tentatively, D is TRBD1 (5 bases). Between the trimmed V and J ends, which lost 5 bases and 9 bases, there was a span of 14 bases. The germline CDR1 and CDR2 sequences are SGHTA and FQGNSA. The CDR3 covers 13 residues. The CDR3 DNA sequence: TGTGCCAGCAGCGCCGACAGAGGCGGCACCATATATTTT. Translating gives CASSADRGGTIYF.

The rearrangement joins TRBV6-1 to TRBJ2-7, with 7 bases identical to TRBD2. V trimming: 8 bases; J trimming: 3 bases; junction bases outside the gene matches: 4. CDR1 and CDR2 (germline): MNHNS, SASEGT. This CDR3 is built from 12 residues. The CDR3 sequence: CASEAGLYEQYF. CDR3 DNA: TGTGCCAGCGAAGCGGGGCTCTACGAGCAGTACTTC.